These T cell receptor beta chains were read from a single sample in a study of identical twins. Each CDR3 protein gets one entry after TCRdb re-called the 5' RACE reads with MiXCR. In the table there are 510,000 or so distinct CDR3 sequences, 15% of which are singletons. These sequences were also reported in another study, on yellow fever vaccine responses in identical twins.

Input material: CD4+ T cells sorted from blood. These receptors came from a woman aged 18-29 years in good health. Each CDR3 is given with its conserved first and last residue. A D gene is named only where the DNA matches it firmly. Only part of the rows carry a size: once, few, many, or a class if the clone is expanded.

v_gene: TRBV5-1; d_gene: TRBD1; abundance: .; j_gene: TRBJ2-7; CDR3aa: CASNDGQGYEQYF; CDR3nt: TGCGCCAGCAACGATGGACAGGGGTACGAGCAGTACTTC
v_gene: TRBV12-3/TRBV12-4; d_gene: TRBD1; abundance: .; j_gene: TRBJ2-1; CDR3aa: CASSFYGTGERNEQFF; CDR3nt: TGTGCCAGCAGTTTTTACGGGACAGGGGAACGCAATGAGCAGTTCTTC
v_gene: TRBV20-1; d_gene: .; abundance: few; j_gene: TRBJ1-1; CDR3aa: CSATITYNTEAFF; CDR3nt: TGCAGTGCTACAATCACCTATAACACTGAAGCTTTCTTT
v_gene: TRBV12-3/TRBV12-4; d_gene: TRBD2; abundance: many; j_gene: TRBJ2-1; CDR3aa: CASRRTSGNSYNEQFF; CDR3nt: TGTGCCAGCAGGCGGACTAGCGGAAACTCCTACAATGAGCAGTTCTTC
v_gene: TRBV12-3/TRBV12-4; d_gene: .; abundance: many; j_gene: TRBJ1-1; CDR3aa: CASSLALMVNTEAFF; CDR3nt: TGTGCCAGCAGTTTAGCGTTGATGGTGAACACTGAAGCTTTCTTT
v_gene: TRBV10-3; d_gene: .; abundance: .; j_gene: TRBJ2-1; CDR3aa: CAISPGGSYNEQFF; CDR3nt: TGTGCCATCAGTCCGGGTGGATCCTACAATGAGCAGTTCTTC
v_gene: TRBV7-9; d_gene: .; abundance: many; j_gene: TRBJ1-3; CDR3aa: CASRASSGNTIYF; CDR3nt: TGTGCCAGCAGAGCAAGCTCTGGAAACACCATATATTTT
v_gene: TRBV6-1; d_gene: TRBD2; abundance: .; j_gene: TRBJ2-2; CDR3aa: CASSPRGGASGELFF; CDR3nt: TGTGCCAGCAGCCCCCGGGGGGGGGCAAGCGGGGAGCTGTTTTTT
v_gene: TRBV5-1; d_gene: .; abundance: many; j_gene: TRBJ1-1; CDR3aa: CASSLAGGRVTEAFF; CDR3nt: TGCGCCAGCAGCTTGGCGGGGGGGCGAGTCACTGAAGCTTTCTTT
v_gene: TRBV18; d_gene: .; abundance: few; j_gene: TRBJ2-2; CDR3aa: CASSSTGSEVTGELFF; CDR3nt: TGTGCCAGCTCATCGACGGGAAGCGAGGTCACCGGGGAGCTGTTTTTT
v_gene: TRBV7-6; d_gene: .; abundance: .; j_gene: TRBJ2-3; CDR3aa: CASSFPDSDTDTQYF; CDR3nt: TGTGCCAGCAGCTTTCCGGACTCCGACACAGATACGCAGTATTTT
v_gene: TRBV11-2; d_gene: .; abundance: few; j_gene: TRBJ2-1; CDR3aa: CASYTRGGNEQFF; CDR3nt: TGTGCCAGTTACACCAGGGGGGGGAATGAGCAGTTCTTC
v_gene: TRBV18; d_gene: TRBD2; abundance: .; j_gene: TRBJ2-1; CDR3aa: CASSPGTSEYNEQFF; CDR3nt: TGTGCCAGCTCTCCCGGGACTAGCGAATACAATGAGCAGTTCTTC
v_gene: TRBV18; d_gene: .; abundance: few; j_gene: TRBJ2-2; CDR3aa: CASSPSPQTNTGELFF; CDR3nt: TGTGCCAGCTCACCGTCGCCACAGACGAACACCGGGGAGCTGTTTTTT
v_gene: TRBV2; d_gene: TRBD1; abundance: few; j_gene: TRBJ2-7; CDR3aa: CASSLWDSPSYEQYF; CDR3nt: TGTGCCAGCAGCCTTTGGGACAGTCCCTCCTACGAGCAGTACTTC
v_gene: TRBV20-1; d_gene: TRBD2; abundance: few; j_gene: TRBJ2-7; CDR3aa: CSARSGSAYEQYF; CDR3nt: TGCAGTGCTCGGAGCGGGAGCGCCTACGAGCAGTACTTC
v_gene: TRBV13; d_gene: TRBD1; abundance: .; j_gene: TRBJ2-1; CDR3aa: CASSAWSGTGDDEQFF; CDR3nt: TGTGCCAGCAGCGCCTGGTCCGGGACAGGGGACGATGAGCAGTTCTTC
v_gene: TRBV24-1; d_gene: .; abundance: few; j_gene: TRBJ2-1; CDR3aa: CATSRGRSDEQFF; CDR3nt: TGTGCCACCAGTCGGGGGAGGAGCGATGAGCAGTTCTTC
v_gene: TRBV12-3/TRBV12-4; d_gene: TRBD2; abundance: few; j_gene: TRBJ2-7; CDR3aa: CASSSGTSGRRSYEQYF; CDR3nt: TGTGCCAGCAGTTCCGGGACTAGCGGGAGGAGATCCTACGAGCAGTACTTC
v_gene: TRBV15; d_gene: TRBD1; abundance: .; j_gene: TRBJ1-4; CDR3aa: CATSPGGWQEKLFF; CDR3nt: TGTGCCACCAGCCCAGGGGGCTGGCAGGAAAAACTGTTTTTT
v_gene: TRBV29-1; d_gene: .; abundance: .; j_gene: TRBJ2-1; CDR3aa: CSVGAGVLTNEQFF; CDR3nt: TGCAGCGTGGGGGCAGGGGTCCTCACCAATGAGCAGTTCTTC
v_gene: TRBV12-3/TRBV12-4; d_gene: .; abundance: .; j_gene: TRBJ1-5; CDR3aa: CASSRGQSGNQPQHF; CDR3nt: TGTGCCAGCAGTCGGGGGCAGTCCGGCAATCAGCCCCAGCATTTT
v_gene: TRBV7-2; d_gene: TRBD2; abundance: few; j_gene: TRBJ2-2; CDR3aa: CASTGRGVNTGELFF; CDR3nt: TGTGCCAGCACCGGACGGGGGGTGAACACCGGGGAGCTGTTTTTT
v_gene: TRBV5-1; d_gene: .; abundance: .; j_gene: TRBJ2-5; CDR3aa: CASSSTDTQETQYF; CDR3nt: TGCGCCAGCAGCTCAACGGATACCCAAGAGACCCAGTACTTC
v_gene: TRBV29-1; d_gene: TRBD1; abundance: few; j_gene: TRBJ2-1; CDR3aa: CSAGGQVYNEQFF; CDR3nt: TGCAGCGCCGGGGGACAGGTATACAATGAGCAGTTCTTC
v_gene: TRBV11-2; d_gene: .; abundance: .; j_gene: TRBJ2-3; CDR3aa: CASSPGRFTDTQYF; CDR3nt: TGTGCCAGCAGTCCGGGACGCTTCACAGATACGCAGTATTTT
v_gene: TRBV6-1; d_gene: .; abundance: .; j_gene: TRBJ2-1; CDR3aa: CASSDLLERTQFF; CDR3nt: TGTGCCAGCAGTGACTTACTAGAGAGGACGCAGTTCTTC
v_gene: TRBV12-3/TRBV12-4; d_gene: .; abundance: .; j_gene: TRBJ2-1; CDR3aa: CASSSPTNNEQFF; CDR3nt: TGTGCCAGCAGTTCGCCGACCAACAATGAGCAGTTCTTC
v_gene: TRBV9; d_gene: TRBD1; abundance: .; j_gene: TRBJ1-4; CDR3aa: CASSGGQGHGEKLFF; CDR3nt: TGTGCCAGCAGCGGCGGACAGGGTCATGGTGAAAAACTGTTTTTT
v_gene: TRBV4-1; d_gene: TRBD1; abundance: .; j_gene: TRBJ2-1; CDR3aa: CASSQDGTGSYNEQFF; CDR3nt: TGCGCCAGCAGCCAAGACGGGACAGGGTCCTACAATGAGCAGTTCTTC
v_gene: TRBV12-3/TRBV12-4; d_gene: .; abundance: .; j_gene: TRBJ2-6; CDR3aa: CASSPQASSGANVLTF; CDR3nt: TGTGCCAGCAGCCCACAGGCCTCCTCTGGGGCCAACGTCCTGACTTTC
v_gene: TRBV24-1; d_gene: TRBD2; abundance: .; j_gene: TRBJ2-5; CDR3aa: CATSEGSGRYQETQYF; CDR3nt: TGTGCCACCAGTGAAGGTAGCGGGAGGTACCAAGAGACCCAGTACTTC
v_gene: TRBV7-2; d_gene: TRBD1; abundance: .; j_gene: TRBJ2-1; CDR3aa: CASSPQGQGYNEQFF; CDR3nt: TGTGCCAGCAGCCCCCAGGGACAGGGCTACAATGAGCAGTTCTTC
v_gene: TRBV11-2; d_gene: TRBD2; abundance: .; j_gene: TRBJ2-1; CDR3aa: CASSLVRDYHNEQFF; CDR3nt: TGTGCCAGCAGCTTAGTCCGGGACTATCACAATGAGCAGTTCTTC
v_gene: TRBV4-1; d_gene: TRBD1; abundance: few; j_gene: TRBJ2-3; CDR3aa: CASSPGFKGQGLDTQYF; CDR3nt: TGCGCCAGCAGCCCCGGGTTTAAGGGACAGGGTCTTGATACGCAGTATTTT
v_gene: TRBV28; d_gene: TRBD1; abundance: .; j_gene: TRBJ1-2; CDR3aa: CASSFGTGTYGYTF; CDR3nt: TGTGCCAGCAGTTTTGGGACAGGGACCTATGGCTACACCTTC
v_gene: TRBV19; d_gene: TRBD2; abundance: .; j_gene: TRBJ2-1; CDR3aa: CASRSGGTTYNEQFF; CDR3nt: TGTGCCAGTAGAAGCGGGGGTACCACCTACAATGAGCAGTTCTTC
v_gene: TRBV10-3; d_gene: .; abundance: few; j_gene: TRBJ2-1; CDR3aa: CAVRGLYLGEQFF; CDR3nt: TGTGCCGTACGCGGTCTTTACCTCGGTGAGCAGTTCTTC
v_gene: TRBV3-1; d_gene: TRBD1; abundance: .; j_gene: TRBJ2-5; CDR3aa: CASSLQGAGKTQYF; CDR3nt: TGTGCCAGCAGCCTACAGGGGGCGGGCAAGACCCAGTACTTC
v_gene: TRBV7-3; d_gene: .; abundance: many; j_gene: TRBJ2-1; CDR3aa: CASSSWVPRTVSGSYNEQFF; CDR3nt: TGTGCCAGCAGCTCTTGGGTGCCCCGGACCGTGAGTGGGTCCTACAATGAGCAGTTCTTC
v_gene: TRBV10-3; d_gene: .; abundance: .; j_gene: TRBJ2-5; CDR3aa: CAISPSPQETQYF; CDR3nt: TGTGCCATCAGCCCGAGTCCACAAGAGACCCAGTACTTC
v_gene: TRBV12-3/TRBV12-4; d_gene: TRBD1; abundance: many; j_gene: TRBJ1-5; CDR3aa: CASSPGQNQPQHF; CDR3nt: TGTGCCAGCAGCCCGGGACAGAATCAGCCCCAGCATTTT
v_gene: TRBV7-9; d_gene: .; abundance: few; j_gene: TRBJ1-3; CDR3aa: CASSPRRQENTIYF; CDR3nt: TGTGCCAGCAGCCCCCGAAGGCAGGAAAACACCATATATTTT
v_gene: TRBV3-1; d_gene: TRBD2; abundance: few; j_gene: TRBJ2-2; CDR3aa: CASSQVPGGFITGELFF; CDR3nt: TGTGCCAGCAGCCAAGTGCCGGGGGGATTTATCACCGGGGAGCTGTTTTTT
v_gene: TRBV6-1; d_gene: TRBD1; abundance: .; j_gene: TRBJ2-2; CDR3aa: CANAPMDRGYTGELFF; CDR3nt: TGTGCCAACGCTCCTATGGACAGGGGGTACACCGGGGAGCTGTTTTTT
v_gene: TRBV5-1; d_gene: .; abundance: many; j_gene: TRBJ1-2; CDR3aa: CASSLSGAYGYTF; CDR3nt: TGTGCCAGCAGTTTGAGTGGGGCCTATGGCTACACCTTC
v_gene: TRBV7-7; d_gene: .; abundance: .; j_gene: TRBJ2-5; CDR3aa: CASSPGGFYQETQYF; CDR3nt: TGTGCCAGCAGCCCTGGCGGCTTCTACCAAGAGACCCAGTACTTC
v_gene: TRBV28; d_gene: .; abundance: .; j_gene: TRBJ2-1; CDR3aa: CASSLLTLRDGLNEQFF; CDR3nt: TGTGCCAGCAGTTTACTGACACTCCGGGACGGTCTCAATGAGCAGTTCTTC
v_gene: TRBV12-5; d_gene: .; abundance: few; j_gene: TRBJ2-2; CDR3aa: CASGLYRADNTGELFF; CDR3nt: TGTGCTAGTGGTTTGTACAGAGCAGATAACACCGGGGAGCTGTTTTTT
v_gene: TRBV27; d_gene: .; abundance: few; j_gene: TRBJ2-3; CDR3aa: CASSPRGTWGFPDTQYF; CDR3nt: TGTGCCAGCAGTCCGCGGGGTACTTGGGGGTTCCCAGATACGCAGTATTTT
v_gene: TRBV28; d_gene: .; abundance: few; j_gene: TRBJ1-1; CDR3aa: CASKTGTPMNTEAFF; CDR3nt: TGTGCCAGCAAAACCGGGACACCTATGAACACTGAAGCTTTCTTT
v_gene: TRBV5-4; d_gene: .; abundance: few; j_gene: TRBJ2-3; CDR3aa: CASSPGGIYTDTQYF; CDR3nt: TGTGCCAGCAGCCCAGGGGGGATATACACAGATACGCAGTATTTT
v_gene: TRBV20-1; d_gene: .; abundance: few; j_gene: TRBJ1-2; CDR3aa: CSASGAVGLQNSGYTF; CDR3nt: TGCAGTGCTAGTGGCGCGGTGGGTTTGCAGAATTCCGGCTACACCTTC
v_gene: TRBV10-3; d_gene: TRBD2; abundance: .; j_gene: TRBJ2-1; CDR3aa: CAISRIGTSGSNEQFF; CDR3nt: TGTGCCATCAGCAGGATCGGGACTAGCGGGAGCAATGAGCAGTTCTTC